The rows below give T cell receptor beta chains drawn from one sample of a study of spatial heterogeneity in lung cancer. TCRdb reprocessed the 5' RACE reads via MiXCR and lists one record per CDR3 protein. Here the sample spans some 41,000 distinct CDR3 sequences, about 6.5% being singletons. The material was PBMCs, obtained at surgery. These receptors were collected from a female donor with early-stage non-small cell lung cancer. Each CDR3 is given with its conserved first and last residue. The order of the fields is clone size, J gene, D gene, V gene, CDR3 DNA, CDR3 protein. The D gene is left open where the match is weak. Clone size, where shown, is once, few, many, or a class for clones that have expanded.

clone size: many; J gene: TRBJ1-5; D gene: TRBD1; V gene: TRBV28; CDR3 DNA: TGTGCCAGCAGAAAGGGGACAGGGAATCAGCCCCAGCATTTT; CDR3 protein: CASRKGTGNQPQHF
clone size: many; J gene: TRBJ2-1; D gene: -; V gene: TRBV7-2; CDR3 DNA: TGTGCCAGCAGCTTAGAGCCGGGGAGAGGGAACAATGAGCAGTTCTTC; CDR3 protein: CASSLEPGRGNNEQFF
clone size: -; J gene: TRBJ1-2; D gene: -; V gene: TRBV20-1; CDR3 DNA: TGCAGTGCTAGCGTGAGGATGGGCTCAGCTAACTATGGCTACACCTTC; CDR3 protein: CSASVRMGSANYGYTF
clone size: many; J gene: TRBJ2-3; D gene: -; V gene: TRBV6-2/TRBV6-3; CDR3 DNA: TGTGCCAGCAGTTATAGTCTGGAGGGAAAAACAGATACGCAGTATTTT; CDR3 protein: CASSYSLEGKTDTQYF
clone size: -; J gene: TRBJ2-5; D gene: -; V gene: TRBV18; CDR3 DNA: TGTGCCAGCTCAACGTACCAAGAGACCCAGTACTTC; CDR3 protein: CASSTYQETQYF
clone size: many; J gene: TRBJ2-7; D gene: -; V gene: TRBV5-6; CDR3 DNA: TGTGCCAGCAGCTGGTTTCCCTCCGAGCAGTACTTC; CDR3 protein: CASSWFPSEQYF
clone size: many; J gene: TRBJ2-3; D gene: TRBD2; V gene: TRBV6-4; CDR3 DNA: TGTGCCAGCAGTGCTACTAGCGGGGGATCCACAGATACGCAGTATTTT; CDR3 protein: CASSATSGGSTDTQYF
clone size: few; J gene: TRBJ2-5; D gene: TRBD2; V gene: TRBV9; CDR3 DNA: TGTGCCAGCAGCGTACGGGGGGTAGAAGAGACCCAGTACTTC; CDR3 protein: CASSVRGVEETQYF
clone size: many; J gene: TRBJ2-3; D gene: TRBD1; V gene: TRBV6-5; CDR3 DNA: TGTGCCAGCAGTTACTCGGACAGGGAGGATACGCAGTATTTT; CDR3 protein: CASSYSDREDTQYF
clone size: many; J gene: TRBJ2-5; D gene: -; V gene: TRBV5-1; CDR3 DNA: TGCGCCAGCAGCTTGCCCGGGAACGGCTTCTCCTCAGGGACCCAGTACTTC; CDR3 protein: CASSLPGNGFSSGTQYF
clone size: few; J gene: TRBJ1-4; D gene: -; V gene: TRBV15; CDR3 DNA: TGTGCCACCAGCAGAGATCCAGGGCGGGGTAATGAAAAACTGTTTTTT; CDR3 protein: CATSRDPGRGNEKLFF
clone size: -; J gene: TRBJ2-3; D gene: TRBD2; V gene: TRBV6-2/TRBV6-3; CDR3 DNA: TGTGCCAGCAGGAATAGCGGGATAAGCACAGATACGCAGTATTTT; CDR3 protein: CASRNSGISTDTQYF
clone size: many; J gene: TRBJ2-4; D gene: TRBD2; V gene: TRBV20-1; CDR3 DNA: TGCAGTGCTAGAGACTTTCGAGCGGGGTGGTTTTCGGCCAAAAACATTCAGTACTTC; CDR3 protein: CSARDFRAGWFSAKNIQYF
clone size: few; J gene: TRBJ2-7; D gene: -; V gene: TRBV20-1; CDR3 DNA: TGCAGTGCCAGTCGACCCGGGGACTACGAGCAGTACTTC; CDR3 protein: CSASRPGDYEQYF
clone size: many; J gene: TRBJ2-7; D gene: -; V gene: TRBV6-5; CDR3 DNA: TGTGCCAGCAGTTACTCGACAGGTTGGGCGATGGTCGAGCAGTACTTC; CDR3 protein: CASSYSTGWAMVEQYF
clone size: many; J gene: TRBJ2-3; D gene: -; V gene: TRBV20-1; CDR3 DNA: TGCAGTGCTAGAGACGGGGGCATCACAGATACGCAGTATTTT; CDR3 protein: CSARDGGITDTQYF
clone size: few; J gene: TRBJ2-3; D gene: -; V gene: TRBV18; CDR3 DNA: TGTGCCAGCTCACCCCCGAGCGGTCGCACAGATACGCAGTATTTT; CDR3 protein: CASSPPSGRTDTQYF
clone size: many; J gene: TRBJ1-4; D gene: -; V gene: TRBV12-3/TRBV12-4; CDR3 DNA: TGTGCCAGCAGTTTTTCAGGGGATGAAAAACTGTTTTTT; CDR3 protein: CASSFSGDEKLFF
clone size: many; J gene: TRBJ1-1; D gene: TRBD1; V gene: TRBV20-1; CDR3 DNA: TGCAGTGCCCTATTGGACAGGCTCGATGCGGGTTTCTTT; CDR3 protein: CSALLDRLDAGFF
clone size: many; J gene: TRBJ2-3; D gene: TRBD2; V gene: TRBV24-1; CDR3 DNA: TGTGCCACCAGTGATTCAGACTCCGCGGGGGGGACGAATACGCAGTATTTT; CDR3 protein: CATSDSDSAGGTNTQYF
clone size: few; J gene: TRBJ1-1; D gene: -; V gene: TRBV10-3; CDR3 DNA: TGTGCCATCAGCCCTGGCAGGGCTGAGAACACTGAAGCTTTCTTT; CDR3 protein: CAISPGRAENTEAFF
clone size: many; J gene: TRBJ1-5; D gene: -; V gene: TRBV5-1; CDR3 DNA: TGCGCCAGCAGCTCGGACGGCAATCAGCCCCAGCATTTT; CDR3 protein: CASSSDGNQPQHF
clone size: many; J gene: TRBJ2-7; D gene: -; V gene: TRBV29-1; CDR3 DNA: TGCAGCGGTCAGGCAGGGGGGAGGTACGAGCAGTACTTC; CDR3 protein: CSGQAGGRYEQYF
clone size: many; J gene: TRBJ2-1; D gene: -; V gene: TRBV3-1; CDR3 DNA: TGTGCCAGCAGCCAAGAACGAACCTACAATGAGCAGTTCTTC; CDR3 protein: CASSQERTYNEQFF
clone size: few; J gene: TRBJ2-5; D gene: -; V gene: TRBV7-2; CDR3 DNA: TGTGCCAGCAGTTGGACCTCCGGGACCCAATTCCTTCCGTACTTC; CDR3 protein: CASSWTSGTQFLPYF
clone size: many; J gene: TRBJ2-7; D gene: TRBD1; V gene: TRBV4-2; CDR3 DNA: TGTGCCAGCAGCCACCCCTCGACAGGGGGCTACGAGCAGTACTTC; CDR3 protein: CASSHPSTGGYEQYF
clone size: many; J gene: TRBJ1-5; D gene: TRBD1; V gene: TRBV24-1; CDR3 DNA: TGTGCCACCAGTGGTTTGGACAGGGGCAATCAGCCCCAGCATTTT; CDR3 protein: CATSGLDRGNQPQHF
clone size: few; J gene: TRBJ1-2; D gene: -; V gene: TRBV29-1; CDR3 DNA: TGCAGCGTTGTTCTTCAGGGACGCTATGGCTACACCTTC; CDR3 protein: CSVVLQGRYGYTF
clone size: many; J gene: TRBJ2-1; D gene: TRBD1; V gene: TRBV29-1; CDR3 DNA: TGCAGCGTAAAGGACAGGCTGTCGGATGAGCAGTTCTTC; CDR3 protein: CSVKDRLSDEQFF
clone size: -; J gene: TRBJ1-5; D gene: TRBD1; V gene: TRBV12-3/TRBV12-4; CDR3 DNA: TGTGCCAGCAGTCCAGGGGGAAGTCTTTATAGCAATCAGCCCCAGCATTTT; CDR3 protein: CASSPGGSLYSNQPQHF
clone size: few; J gene: TRBJ1-1; D gene: -; V gene: TRBV5-6; CDR3 DNA: TGTGCCAGCAGCAGGACACTGGGGGACACTGAAGCTTTCTTT; CDR3 protein: CASSRTLGDTEAFF
clone size: many; J gene: TRBJ1-2; D gene: TRBD1; V gene: TRBV4-3; CDR3 DNA: TGCGCCAGCAGCCAAGTCCGCGACAGGGGGCGCGACGGCTACACCTTC; CDR3 protein: CASSQVRDRGRDGYTF
clone size: many; J gene: TRBJ2-7; D gene: -; V gene: TRBV4-3; CDR3 DNA: TGCGCCAGCAGCCAAGAGGGGGCCTCCTACGAGCAGTACTTC; CDR3 protein: CASSQEGASYEQYF
clone size: many; J gene: TRBJ2-5; D gene: -; V gene: TRBV2; CDR3 DNA: TGTGCCAGCAGTGAGCGAAAGACCCAGTACTTC; CDR3 protein: CASSERKTQYF
clone size: many; J gene: TRBJ1-6; D gene: -; V gene: TRBV5-6; CDR3 DNA: TGTGCCAGCACAGCACCCCTCCACTTT; CDR3 protein: CASTAPLHF
clone size: many; J gene: TRBJ2-2; D gene: TRBD1; V gene: TRBV2; CDR3 DNA: TGTGCCACCTTGGGACAGGGGGCCACCGGGGAGCTGTTTTTT; CDR3 protein: CATLGQGATGELFF
clone size: many; J gene: TRBJ1-5; D gene: -; V gene: TRBV5-1; CDR3 DNA: TGCGCCAGCAGCTTGGGGGGGCCGGACCAGCCCCAGCATTTT; CDR3 protein: CASSLGGPDQPQHF
clone size: many; J gene: TRBJ1-5; D gene: TRBD1; V gene: TRBV7-9; CDR3 DNA: TGTGCCAGCAGACGGACAGGCGACGATCAGCCCCAGCATTTT; CDR3 protein: CASRRTGDDQPQHF
clone size: many; J gene: TRBJ2-6; D gene: -; V gene: TRBV7-2; CDR3 DNA: TGTGCGACTACCCCAGGCTTAGGGGTCGGGGCCAACGTCCTGACTTTC; CDR3 protein: CATTPGLGVGANVLTF
clone size: many; J gene: TRBJ1-1; D gene: TRBD1; V gene: TRBV5-1; CDR3 DNA: TGCGCCAGCAGCTTGAGCCCGGGACAGGGAAACACTGAAGCTTTCTTT; CDR3 protein: CASSLSPGQGNTEAFF
clone size: many; J gene: TRBJ2-2; D gene: -; V gene: TRBV5-1; CDR3 DNA: TGCGCCAGCAGCTTGGGGCCAAACACCGGGGAGCTGTTTTTT; CDR3 protein: CASSLGPNTGELFF
clone size: many; J gene: TRBJ1-3; D gene: TRBD1; V gene: TRBV12-3/TRBV12-4; CDR3 DNA: TGTGCCAGCAGTCCACAGGGGGCTAGGAACACCATATATTTT; CDR3 protein: CASSPQGARNTIYF
clone size: many; J gene: TRBJ2-7; D gene: -; V gene: TRBV9; CDR3 DNA: TGTGCCAGCAGCGTAGCTCCACAGGGGGGGTACGAGCAGTACTTC; CDR3 protein: CASSVAPQGGYEQYF
clone size: once; J gene: TRBJ1-1; D gene: TRBD1; V gene: TRBV24-1; CDR3 DNA: TGTGCCACCAGTGATTTGAAGGGGGCGGGTACTGAAGCTTTCTTT; CDR3 protein: CATSDLKGAGTEAFF